This passage covers 16 T cell receptor beta chains from one sample sequenced in a study of brain T cells in children with intractable seizures. The time point is: blood from clinic visit 5 months post-surgery; TSC patient then seizure free. Produced via immunoSEQ multiplex PCR; TCRdb's table is partial and in-frame only. The sample records hundreds of thousands of clones, roughly 93% being singletons. The material sequenced was peripheral blood, taken approximately 5 months after surgery. The receptors come from a boy less than two years old with tuberous sclerosis and intractable seizures.

The chain joins TRBV7-9 to TRBJ2-1; 12 bases map to TRBD2. Germline CDR1 reads SEHNR; CDR2 reads FQNEAQ (reference sequence). J gave up 5 bases and V 4 bases, and 6 bases lay outside the gene matches. This CDR3 comprises 16 residues. CDR3 DNA: TGTGCCAGCAGCTCTCGGACTAGCGGGATAAACAATGAGCAGTTCTTC. It is translated as CASSSRTSGINNEQFF.

The V and J genes are TRBV10-3 and TRBJ2-7; D may correspond to TRBD1 or TRBD2 (5 bases each). This CDR3 comprises 16 residues. Germline loops: CDR1 ENHRY, CDR2 SYGVKD. V shed 0 bases and J shed 3 bases, with 15 bases lying between them. This CDR3 reads CAISESKLSGRYEQYF. CDR3 in DNA: TGTGCCATCAGTGAGTCAAAGTTATCGGGACGCTACGAGCAGTACTTC.

The CDR3 DNA is TGTGCCAGCAGAAGGACAGGGGGCGGCTACTACACCTTC. Translated, it gives CASRRTGGGYYTF. The V call is TRBV27, the J call TRBJ1-2; 11 bases line up with TRBD1. Germline assignment: CDR1 MNHEY and CDR2 SMNVEV (reference sequence). The J segment lost 10 bases and the V segment lost 6 bases, leaving 7 bases of the junction unmatched. CDR3 size: 13 residues.

This clone has a single count. The rearrangement links TRBV19 to TRBJ1-4; no definite D call. Germline V gene sequence: CDR1 LNHDA, CDR2 SQIVND (reference sequence). Trimming stripped 7 bases from V and 5 bases from J, with 26 bases between. CDR3 length: 18 amino acids. The CDR3 nucleotides are TGTGCCAGTACCCGTAATACCGTGAAGGTCCGCACGAATGAAAAACTGTTTTTT. Amino acid sequence: CASTRNTVKVRTNEKLFF.

The chain couples TRBV13 to TRBJ1-2, with D perhaps TRBD1 (6 bases). The CDR3 covers 14 residues. V was cut by 6 bases and J by 4 bases, with 15 bases left in between. The germline gives CDR1 PRHDT, CDR2 FYEKMQ (reference sequence). The CDR3 coding sequence is TGTGCCAGCAGGCGGGGGGCGAAGATCTATGGCTACACCTTC. Residues: CASRRGAKIYGYTF. Together with reference TRBV13 and TRBJ1-2, the CDR3 gives the full variable domain: AAGVIQSPRHLIKEKRETATLKCYPIPRHDTVYWYQQGPGQDPQFLISFYEKMQSDKGSIPDRFSAQQFSDYHSELNMSSLELGDSALYFCASRRGAKIYGYTFGSGTRLTVV.

This chain uses TRBV27 with TRBJ1-4, with a possible D match to TRBD1 (5 bases). The germline CDR1 and CDR2 sequences are MNHEY and SMNVEV (reference sequence). Trimming stripped 0 bases from V and 0 bases from J, with 17 bases between. The CDR3 has 19 amino acids. CDR3 region: CASSLSGGIGFATNEKLFF. The CDR3 DNA sequence: TGTGCCAGCAGTTTATCTGGGGGAATTGGGTTTGCAACTAATGAAAAACTGTTTTTT.

This clone appeared a single time. J is TRBJ1-1 and V is TRBV30; D remains unclear. The V and J ends lost 3 bases and 8 bases respectively, with 7 bases between them. The germline gives CDR1 GTSNPN, CDR2 SVGIG (reference sequence). The CDR3 totals 10 residues. The CDR3 loop reads CAWRDREAFF. In nucleotides, the CDR3 is TGTGCCTGGAGAGACCGAGAAGCTTTCTTT.

This chain links TRBV5-4 with TRBJ2-7, with TRBD2 matching over 11 bases. The trim removed 3 bases at V and 3 bases at J, leaving 5 bases unmatched. Germline values: CDR1 SGHNT, CDR2 YYREEE (reference sequence). CDR3 length: 15 amino acids. Written as DNA, the CDR3 is TGTGCCAGCAGCTCCCCCGGGACTAGCGGCTACGAGCAGTACTTC. Translated, it gives CASSSPGTSGYEQYF.

This clone was seen a single time. V usage is TRBV7-9 and J usage is TRBJ2-7, with D uncertain. Trimming left V 3 bases short and J 2 bases short, with 17 bases between. The CDR3 totals 16 residues. Germline CDR1 is SEHNR and CDR2 is FQNEAQ (reference sequence). The CDR3, as DNA: TGTGCCAGCAGCTTCCGAACCTCGAAGGGAACCTACGAGCAGTACTTC. Translation: CASSFRTSKGTYEQYF.

The V call is TRBV5-1, the J call TRBJ2-1; D gene ambiguous. This CDR3 spans 13 amino acids. Germline V gene sequence: CDR1 SGHRS, CDR2 YFSETQ. V was shortened by 0 bases and J by 6 bases, with 7 bases between the two germline ends. CDR3 coding DNA: TGCGCCAGCAGCTTGGCGGGCTTCAATGAGCAGTTCTTC. It is translated as CASSLAGFNEQFF.

This chain joins TRBV7-9 and TRBJ2-1; a possible D gene is TRBD2 (5 bases). CDR1 is SEHNR, CDR2 FQNEAQ, per germline (reference sequence). There are 16 residues in the CDR3. Deletions cut 2 bases from V and 2 bases from J, with 13 bases between. The CDR3 sequence: CASSLRAAGTYNEQFF. The DNA of the CDR3 is TGTGCCAGCAGCTTAAGGGCGGCGGGTACCTACAATGAGCAGTTCTTC.

The rearrangement links TRBV20-1 to TRBJ2-1, with D possibly being TRBD2 (5 bases). CDR1 is DFQATT and CDR2 is SNEGSKA in the germline V gene (reference sequence). Trimming stripped 4 bases from V and 6 bases from J, with 7 bases between. The CDR3 spans 11 residues. The CDR3 loop is CSAIGGNEQFF. The CDR3 DNA reads as TGCAGTGCTATAGGAGGCAATGAGCAGTTCTTC.

The chain couples TRBV24-1 to TRBJ2-1, with TRBD1 matching over 8 bases. Germline trimming cut 4 bases from V and 4 bases from J; bases unmatched to any gene: 8. The germline CDR1 and CDR2 sequences are KGHDR and SFDVKD. The CDR3 loop spans 16 amino acids. This CDR3 reads CATSDIRDRSYNEQFF. The DNA for the CDR3 is TGTGCCACCAGTGACATCCGGGACAGGTCATACAATGAGCAGTTCTTC.

This chain links TRBV4-1 with TRBJ1-2; the match to TRBD1 covers 8 bases. Germline lookup yields CDR1 MGHRA and CDR2 YSYEKL. Unmatched junction bases numbered 10, after V lost 4 bases and J lost 6 bases. This CDR3 contains 15 residues. The chain's CDR3 is CASSPSRDRWDGYTF. For the CDR3, the DNA is TGCGCCAGCAGCCCGTCCCGGGACAGGTGGGATGGCTACACCTTC.

In DNA form, the CDR3 reads TGTGCCAGCGGGGGGATCTCCTACGAGCAGTACTTC. It translates to CASGGISYEQYF. The chain joins TRBV6-5 to TRBJ2-7; tentatively, D is TRBD2 (6 bases). The V end lost 8 bases, the J end lost 0 bases, and 8 bases lay between the germline ends. The CDR3 has 12 residues. The germline V gene has CDR1 MNHEY and CDR2 SVGAGI.

The gene calls are TRBV4-1 and TRBJ2-2; a weak D match, TRBD1 (6 bases). Trimming stripped 1 base from V and 1 base from J, with 13 bases between. Germline V CDR1 and CDR2: MGHRA, YSYEKL. The CDR3 extends over 17 amino acids. In DNA, the CDR3 is TGCGCCAGCAGCCAAGGCCCTGTGACAGGGAACACCGGGGAGCTGTTTTTT. Amino acid sequence: CASSQGPVTGNTGELFF.